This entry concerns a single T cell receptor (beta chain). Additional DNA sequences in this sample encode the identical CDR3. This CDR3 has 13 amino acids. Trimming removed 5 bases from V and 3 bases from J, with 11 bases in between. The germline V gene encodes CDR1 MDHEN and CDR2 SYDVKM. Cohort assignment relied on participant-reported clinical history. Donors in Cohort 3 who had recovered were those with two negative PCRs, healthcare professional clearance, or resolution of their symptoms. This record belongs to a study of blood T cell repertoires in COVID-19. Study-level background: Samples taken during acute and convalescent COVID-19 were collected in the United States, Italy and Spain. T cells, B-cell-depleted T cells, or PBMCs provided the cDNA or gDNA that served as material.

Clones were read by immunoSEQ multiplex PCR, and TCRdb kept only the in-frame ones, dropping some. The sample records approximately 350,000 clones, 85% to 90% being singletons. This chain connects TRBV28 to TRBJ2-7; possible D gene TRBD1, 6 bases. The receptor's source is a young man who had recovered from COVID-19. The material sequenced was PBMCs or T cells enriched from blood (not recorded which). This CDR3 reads CASSLGQFYEQYF. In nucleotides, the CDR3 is TGTGCCAGCAGTCTTGGACAGTTCTACGAGCAGTACTTC.